This T cell receptor beta chain comes out of a study of naive and memory T cell subsets. General study points: Clonotypes are single alpha or beta chains, not paired receptors. Naive repertoires, especially CD8, held a few larger clonotypes, possibly memory cells re-expressing CD45RA.

Both TRBC1 and TRBC2 were covered by a beta constant-region primer of two equimolar oligonucleotides. Nested alpha and beta constant-region primers with the SP2 primer drove four PCR rounds on ligated cDNA. The cDNA 3' end received a ligated single-stranded oligonucleotide carrying the SP2 primer and a 12-nucleotide UMI. TCRdb called the UMI-ligation and nested PCR reads again in MiXCR, with one record for every CDR3 protein. The sample yields about 90,000 distinct CDR3 sequences, around 11% seen once. This CDR3 has 17 amino acids. Trimming pared 5 bases from V and 2 bases from J, leaving 19 bases between. CDR1 and CDR2 from the germline V gene are SGHTA and FQGNSA. After the first PCR, alpha and beta chain libraries were processed separately. In regard to this clonotype: Antigen: not known.

The rearrangement joins TRBV7-2 to TRBJ1-5; tentative D call: TRBD1 (6 bases). The origin of this receptor is a human donor in good health. The sample taken for sequencing was naive CD4+ T cells from blood. CDR3 protein: CASSLHVAGVGNQPQHF. The DNA for the CDR3 is TGTGCCAGCAGCCTCCACGTAGCAGGGGTTGGCAATCAGCCCCAGCATTTT.